This T cell receptor beta chain was recovered during a study of blood T cell repertoires in COVID-19. Study information: The samples span acute and convalescent COVID-19 from the United States, Italy and Spain. Sources were T cells, B-cell-depleted T cells, or PBMCs; the material itself was cDNA or gDNA.

CDR3 length: 14 residues. The V and J ends lost 8 bases and 2 bases, in that order; junction bases with no gene match: 6. Germline V gene sequence: CDR1 MGHDK, CDR2 SYGVNS. Original processing methods: Quantification of nucleated cells was approximated via reference gene primer amplification. Profiled with immunoSEQ multiplex PCR; TCRdb holds only in-frame clones, not every one. V and J calls and clone size follow that table, whereas D and trimming were derived from the DNA. The repertoire holds approximately 200,000 clones, approximately 80% seen once, with around 11% in the top ten. This rearrangement joins TRBV25-1 to TRBJ1-2, with 9 bases fitting TRBD1. The TCR was taken from a woman aged 45 to 65 with acute or convalescent COVID-19. Input material: peripheral blood. CDR3 nucleotide sequence: TGTGCCAGCGGACGGACAGGGGAGAACTATGGCTACACCTTC. It yields the protein CASGRTGENYGYTF.